This TCR beta chain emerged from a study of T-cell reconstitution after alpha-beta-depleted transplantation in children. Points from the study as a whole: In patients about two months after transplant, alpha-beta T cells reportedly arose from several hundred expanded graft clones. Newly produced T cells mostly accounted for T-cell counts and diversity one year post-transplant. For some patients, TCRbeta diversity was high at day 60 because of recipient T cells and thymic progenitors that survived.

The library targeted TCRbeta and was prepared with unique molecular identifiers. TCRdb re-called the PCR reads with MiXCR, one entry per CDR3 protein. This table holds about 580,000 distinct CDR3 sequences, 20% to 25% found once. Concerning this clonotype itself: Its antigen is unidentified.

The sequence was obtained from a boy in the first two years of life who had a stem cell transplant for acute myeloid leukemia, so the T cells may come from the graft donor. Material: PBMCs, mostly from graft donor cells, obtained 360 days after TCRalphabeta/CD19-depleted stem cell transplant.

The CDR3 sequence is CASSTGTLSETQYF. CDR3 sequence (DNA): TGCGCCAGCAGCACCGGGACATTATCCGAGACCCAGTACTTC. The J gene is TRBJ2-5, the V gene TRBV5-1; the D gene is possibly TRBD1 (6 bases). Germline V CDR1 and CDR2: SGHRS, YFSETQ. The CDR3 totals 14 residues. Trimming stripped 4 bases from V and 5 bases from J, with 15 bases between.